The 23 T cell receptor beta chains below all came from one sample that was sequenced in a study of T cell repertoires in cytomegalovirus infection. TCRdb re-called the reads with MiXCR, one entry per CDR3 protein. The sample yields 250,000 or so distinct CDR3 sequences, more than 15% seen once. The specimen was CD8+ T cells from PBMCs. These receptors all come from a human donor in good health (CMV status not recorded). Some clones in this sample may be carry-over from other donors' samples.

The rearrangement links TRBV5-4 to TRBJ2-7; D unresolved. V was trimmed by 2 bases and J by 0 bases, leaving 9 bases between them. The CDR3 has 14 residues. Germline V lookup: CDR1 SGHNT, CDR2 YYREEE (reference sequence). The CDR3 DNA reads TGTGCCAGCAGCTTCGGATACGGCTCCTACGAGCAGTACTTC. Protein: CASSFGYGSYEQYF.

This clonotype has at least ten counts. This chain uses TRBV7-9 with TRBJ2-7, with 12 positions matching TRBD2. The CDR3 runs 17 residues. The V and J ends lost 4 bases and 2 bases, in that order; junction bases with no gene match: 9. Germline values: CDR1 SEHNR, CDR2 FQNEAQ (reference sequence). Written as DNA, the CDR3 is TGTGCCAGCAGCTCCCTAGCGGGGGGGCTAGAAGCCTACGAGCAGTACTTC. Its protein is CASSSLAGGLEAYEQYF.

The table lists this clonotype with many counts. The CDR3 bases are TGTGCCAGTGGCCCTACTAGCGGGGGGGCTGTCGGGGAGCAGTTCTTC. Its protein product is CASGPTSGGAVGEQFF. The chain couples TRBV6-4 to TRBJ2-1; TRBD2 aligns across 13 bases. Looked up from germline, CDR1 is MRHNA and CDR2 is SNTAGT. There are 16 residues in the CDR3. With V trimmed by 9 bases and J by 10 bases, 15 bases remained unmatched.

This clonotype has a handful of counts. DNA of the CDR3: TGTGCCAGCAGCTTCCCACAGGGGCTCAATGAGCAGTTCTTC. This encodes CASSFPQGLNEQFF. This chain joins TRBV7-2 and TRBJ2-1, with TRBD1 matching over 7 bases. The CDR3 runs 14 residues. The V and J ends lost 3 bases and 6 bases, in that order; junction bases with no gene match: 5. From germline, CDR1 is SGHTA and CDR2 FQGNSA.

This chain joins TRBV5-1 and TRBJ1-2, with TRBD1 matching 10 bases. CDR1 and CDR2 from the germline V gene are SGHRS and YFSETQ. The CDR3 has 16 amino acids. The V segment lost 4 bases and the J segment 3 bases; nucleotides outside the gene matches: 9. This chain's CDR3 is CASSPSGTGDYYGYTF. DNA for the CDR3: TGCGCCAGCAGCCCCTCAGGGACAGGGGACTACTATGGCTACACCTTC.

Ten or more counts support this clonotype. The chain has TRBV7-2 and TRBJ2-5, with D perhaps matching TRBD1 (7 bases). V lost 5 bases, J lost 2 bases, and 21 bases lay in between. Germline V gives CDR1 SGHTA, CDR2 FQGNSA. There are 17 residues in the CDR3. CDR3 residues: CASSQGGGTYLQETQYF. The CDR3 coding sequence is TGTGCCAGCAGCCAGGGGGGTGGGACCTATCTTCAAGAGACCCAGTACTTC.

This clonotype occurred many times. The rearrangement links TRBV7-2 to TRBJ2-5, with D perhaps matching TRBD2 (5 bases). The ends were cut back, 8 bases at V and 9 bases at J, with 19 bases in the middle. CDR1 SGHTA and CDR2 FQGNSA come from the germline V gene. The CDR3 loop spans 13 amino acids. This CDR3 is CASAREGPPAQYF. The CDR3 nucleotides read TGTGCCAGCGCACGCGAGGGCCCTCCCGCCCAGTACTTC.

At least ten counts were recorded for this clonotype. The rearrangement uses TRBV7-9 and TRBJ1-1; TRBD1 agrees at 7 bases. This CDR3 spans 17 amino acids. The junction had 10 bases not matched to a gene; V was cut back by 2 bases and J by 1 base. Germline CDR1 SEHNR, CDR2 FQNEAQ (reference sequence). Here the CDR3 DNA reads TGTGCCAGCAGCTTACTCGGGACAGCACGAACGAACACTGAAGCTTTCTTT. Translating gives CASSLLGTARTNTEAFF. The full variable domain, in which reference TRBV7-9 and TRBJ1-1 provide the parts outside the CDR3, is DTGVSQNPRHKITKRGQNVTFRCDPISEHNRLYWYRQTLGQGPEFLTYFQNEAQLEKSRLLSDRFSAERPKGSFSTLEIQRTEQGDSAMYLCASSLLGTARTNTEAFFGQGTRLTVV.

At least ten counts were recorded for this clonotype. V and J are TRBV7-2 and TRBJ2-7; no reliable D call. CDR1 SGHTA and CDR2 FQGNSA come from the germline V gene. The length of the CDR3 is 13 residues. The V end lost 0 bases, the J end lost 6 bases, and 9 bases lay between the germline ends. DNA for the CDR3: TGTGCCAGCAGCTTAGCGGATCTCGGCGAGCAGTACTTC. Amino acid sequence: CASSLADLGEQYF.

The genes are TRBV6-1 and TRBJ2-1; D remains unclear. Germline loops: CDR1 MNHNS, CDR2 SASEGT. V lost 1 base and J 0 bases, leaving 7 bases between the germline ends. The CDR3 is 15 residues long. CDR3 sequence reads: CASSEDNSSYNEQFF. CDR3 DNA: TGTGCCAGCAGTGAAGACAATAGCTCCTACAATGAGCAGTTCTTC.

At least ten counts were recorded for this clonotype. This CDR3 reads CSVDSGQGAETQYF. CDR3 coding DNA: TGCAGCGTTGATTCGGGACAGGGGGCAGAGACCCAGTACTTC. The rearrangement uses TRBV29-1 and TRBJ2-5; TRBD1 matches at 12 bases. Germline V gene sequence: CDR1 SQVTM, CDR2 ANQGSEA. CDR3 length: 14 residues. V lost 3 bases to trimming and J lost 4 bases; unmatched junction nucleotides: 3.

The chain couples TRBV28 to TRBJ1-6; D is ambiguous. Germline loops: CDR1 MDHEN, CDR2 SYDVKM. The CDR3 loop spans 11 amino acids. The DNA of the CDR3 is TGTGGCTTAAAAAGCGATTCACCCCTCCACTTT. Encoded protein: CGLKSDSPLHF.

This clonotype was counted between two and nine times. The J gene is TRBJ2-3, the V gene TRBV20-1; D call uncertain. This CDR3 region has 17 residues. The V end lost 3 bases, the J end lost 0 bases, and 19 bases lay between the germline ends. Germline loops: CDR1 DFQATT, CDR2 SNEGSKA (reference sequence). The DNA of the CDR3 is TGCAGTGCTAGTACTTTTACCGGCGGAGAGAGCACAGATACGCAGTATTTT. It yields the protein CSASTFTGGESTDTQYF.

The gene calls are TRBV5-5 and TRBJ1-2; TRBD1 agrees at 7 bases. Per the germline V gene, CDR1 is SGHKS and CDR2 is YYEKEE (reference sequence). The CDR3 runs to 16 residues. V shed 0 bases, J shed 7 bases, and the junction held 12 bases outside the gene matches. The CDR3 region is CASSLVSRGTVGGYTF. CDR3 in DNA: TGTGCCAGCAGCTTGGTTTCCAGAGGGACAGTTGGTGGCTACACCTTC.

V and J are TRBV6-2 or TRBV6-3 and TRBJ2-1; D is unclear. The CDR3 has 15 amino acids. Germline assignment: CDR1 MNHEY and CDR2 SVGEGT. Trimming removed 1 base from V and 4 bases from J, with 11 bases in between. CDR3 amino acids: CASSYFGIGYNEQFF. The CDR3 coding sequence is TGTGCCAGCAGTTACTTCGGCATTGGGTACAATGAGCAGTTCTTC.

This clonotype was detected many times. The chain is built from TRBV7-2 and TRBJ2-3; a possible D gene is TRBD2 (6 bases). V shed 5 bases and J shed 2 bases, with 17 bases lying between them. The CDR3 totals 16 residues. The germline V gene encodes CDR1 SGHTA and CDR2 FQGNSA. The CDR3 region is CASSPPPGVYTDTQYF. Here the CDR3 DNA reads TGTGCCAGCAGCCCACCCCCGGGGGTGTACACAGATACGCAGTATTTT. Full variable domain (missing parts from reference TRBV7-2 and TRBJ2-3): GAGVSQSPSNKVTEKGKDVELRCDPISGHTALYWYRQSLGQGLEFLIYFQGNSAPDKSGLPSDRFSAERTGGSVSTLTIQRTQQEDSAVYLCASSPPPGVYTDTQYFGPGTRLTVL.

This clonotype has more than one count but fewer than ten. V is TRBV9 and J is TRBJ1-2; 12 bases align to TRBD1. The CDR3 loop spans 14 amino acids. V was pared by 2 bases and J by 6 bases, with 2 bases of the junction left unmatched. CDR1 and CDR2 from the germline V gene are SGDLS and YYNGEE. The CDR3 loop is CASSVRDRGHGYTF. In nucleotides, the CDR3 is TGTGCCAGCAGCGTCCGGGACAGGGGGCATGGCTACACCTTC.

This clonotype showed up many times. This chain joins TRBV7-6 and TRBJ2-3, with D perhaps TRBD2 (7 bases). The CDR3 runs 17 residues. Germline assignment: CDR1 SGHVS and CDR2 FNYEAQ. V was clipped by 4 bases and J by 0 bases, with 17 bases between them. The CDR3 here is CASSSRGAQGSTDTQYF. CDR3 nucleotide sequence: TGTGCCAGCAGCTCCCGGGGGGCCCAGGGGAGCACAGATACGCAGTATTTT.

This clonotype was seen repeatedly, ten times or more. The V and J genes are TRBV12-3 or TRBV12-4 and TRBJ2-5; the D is unclear. V was shortened by 3 bases and J by 1 base, with 6 bases between the two germline ends. The CDR3 consists of 13 residues. The CDR3 region has the DNA TGTGCCAGCAGTTTTCTGGTCCAAGAGACCCAGTACTTC. Translation gives CASSFLVQETQYF.

This clonotype was found many times. The chain couples TRBV7-2 to TRBJ1-5; maybe TRBD1 (6 bases). The ends were cut back, 4 bases at V and 0 bases at J, with 10 bases in the middle. The CDR3 has 15 amino acids. CDR1 is SGHTA, CDR2 FQGNSA, per germline. CDR3 in DNA: TGTGCCAGCAGCTCTGGACAGTATAGCAATCAGCCCCAGCATTTT. Amino acid sequence: CASSSGQYSNQPQHF.

This clonotype was seen once. This sequence joins TRBV20-1 and TRBJ2-5; no clear D. The CDR3 runs to 14 residues. V was trimmed by 6 bases and J by 5 bases, leaving 19 bases between them. The germline V gene encodes CDR1 DFQATT and CDR2 SNEGSKA (reference sequence). CDR3 bases: TGCAGTGCCACGATCCGTTTTCCCAAGGAGACCCAGTACTTC. Translation gives CSATIRFPKETQYF.

The genes are TRBV12-3 or TRBV12-4 and TRBJ1-2, with 7 bases identical to TRBD1. V gave up 3 bases and J gave up 3 bases; unmatched junction bases: 13. The CDR3 totals 17 residues. The CDR3 nucleotides are TGTGCCAGCAGTTTTCGGGCAGGGGGGACCTCTGACTATGGCTACACCTTC. Its protein is CASSFRAGGTSDYGYTF.

This clonotype was counted ten times or more. The chain couples TRBV4-2 to TRBJ2-2; maybe TRBD2 (5 bases). CDR3 size: 16 residues. Trimming removed 2 bases from V and 6 bases from J, with 16 bases in between. The germline V gene has CDR1 LGHNA and CDR2 YNFKEQ. The CDR3 coding sequence is TGTGCCAGCAGCCAACTTTGGTCGGGGTCGTCCGGGGAGCTGTTTTTT. Its translation: CASSQLWSGSSGELFF.